These T cell receptor beta chains were read from a single sample in a study of regulatory T cells in long-lasting Graves disease. One entry per CDR3 protein, called by TCRdb with MiXCR from the multiplex PCR reads. The table includes approximately 540,000 distinct CDR3 sequences, around 12% detected once. These records were also assigned to another study, of T cells in Graves' hyperthyroidism and ophthalmopathy.

Sequenced material: peripheral blood mononuclear cells (PBMCs), taken at new diagnosis, from a patient treated with antithyroid drugs. The receptors were gathered from a woman in her 30s with Graves disease. The CDR3 runs from the conserved cysteine through the conserved F or W. A D gene is named only where the DNA matches it firmly. Clone size appears in some rows only: once, few, many, or a class for an expanded clone.

J: TRBJ2-3
D: TRBD2
length: 15
V: TRBV20-1
size: few
CDR3: CSVRDSRAGVDTQYF
DNA: TGCAGTGTCAGGGACTCCCGAGCGGGAGTGGATACGCAGTATTTT

J: TRBJ1-5
D: .
length: 14
V: TRBV27
size: .
CDR3: CASSIDSLYQPQHF
DNA: TGTGCCAGCAGTATTGACAGCTTGTACCAGCCCCAGCATTTT

J: TRBJ1-5
D: .
length: 17
V: TRBV19
size: .
CDR3: CASSIYGRSYSNQPQHF
DNA: TGTGCCAGTAGTATTTACGGACGGTCTTATAGCAATCAGCCCCAGCATTTT

J: TRBJ2-5
D: .
length: 12
V: TRBV20-1
size: many
CDR3: CSASPGAETQYF
DNA: TGCAGTGCTAGCCCAGGGGCAGAGACCCAGTACTTC

J: TRBJ2-5
D: TRBD2
length: 17
V: TRBV28
size: many
CDR3: CASSLLLAGAQGETQYF
DNA: TGTGCCAGCAGTTTGTTGCTAGCGGGAGCTCAGGGAGAGACCCAGTACTTC

J: TRBJ2-3
D: .
length: 14
V: TRBV28
size: few
CDR3: CASRVPGLPDTQYF
DNA: TGTGCCAGCAGAGTACCAGGGCTGCCAGATACGCAGTATTTT

J: TRBJ1-1
D: TRBD1
length: 14
V: TRBV2
size: many
CDR3: CANDRGFGNTEAFF
DNA: TGTGCCAACGACAGGGGGTTCGGGAACACTGAAGCTTTCTTT

J: TRBJ1-5
D: .
length: 14
V: TRBV30
size: many
CDR3: CAWSGDLTNQPQHF
DNA: TGTGCCTGGTCTGGAGACCTTACTAATCAGCCCCAGCATTTT

J: TRBJ1-1
D: .
length: 12
V: TRBV12-3/TRBV12-4
size: many
CDR3: CASSFQGTEAFF
DNA: TGTGCCAGCAGCTTTCAGGGCACTGAAGCTTTCTTT

J: TRBJ1-1
D: .
length: 14
V: TRBV12-5
size: many
CDR3: CASGLLGREGQAFF
DNA: TGTGCTAGTGGTTTACTCGGGAGGGAGGGACAAGCTTTCTTT

J: TRBJ1-4
D: .
length: 13
V: TRBV10-3
size: many
CDR3: CAISDRSLEKLFF
DNA: TGTGCCATCAGTGACCGATCCCTTGAAAAACTGTTTTTT

J: TRBJ1-3
D: TRBD1
length: 13
V: TRBV28
size: many
CDR3: CASIGTVGNTIYF
DNA: TGTGCCAGCATCGGGACAGTTGGAAACACCATATATTTT

J: TRBJ1-2
D: .
length: 15
V: TRBV19
size: .
CDR3: CASSNMDLTENGYTF
DNA: TGTGCCAGTAGTAATATGGACCTGACGGAGAATGGCTACACCTTC

J: TRBJ1-1
D: .
length: 13
V: TRBV29-1
size: many
CDR3: CSVGWASDTEAFF
DNA: TGCAGCGTTGGGTGGGCCAGTGACACTGAAGCTTTCTTT

J: TRBJ2-5
D: TRBD1
length: 15
V: TRBV25-1
size: few
CDR3: CANSDGQGARETQYF
DNA: TGTGCCAACAGTGATGGACAGGGGGCTCGAGAGACCCAGTACTTC

J: TRBJ1-2
D: TRBD1
length: 15
V: TRBV30
size: many
CDR3: CAWSSPTGGAYGYTF
DNA: TGTGCCTGGAGTTCTCCAACAGGGGGCGCCTATGGCTACACCTTC

J: TRBJ2-2
D: .
length: 13
V: TRBV7-8
size: .
CDR3: CASSIRTGGELFF
DNA: TGTGCCAGCAGCATACGGACCGGCGGGGAGCTGTTTTTT

J: TRBJ1-1
D: .
length: 15
V: TRBV19
size: few
CDR3: CASSMLLAGNTEAFF
DNA: TGTGCCAGTAGTATGCTTCTCGCCGGGAACACTGAAGCTTTCTTT

J: TRBJ1-4
D: TRBD1
length: 15
V: TRBV12-3/TRBV12-4
size: many
CDR3: CASSLATGGYEKLFF
DNA: TGTGCCAGCAGTTTAGCGACAGGGGGGTATGAAAAACTGTTTTTT

J: TRBJ2-5
D: TRBD1
length: 15
V: TRBV5-1
size: many
CDR3: CASSLAGTGEETQYF
DNA: TGCGCCAGCAGCTTGGCCGGGACAGGGGAAGAGACCCAGTACTTC

J: TRBJ1-5
D: .
length: 15
V: TRBV30
size: .
CDR3: CAWSVGGFGDQPQHF
DNA: TGTGCCTGGAGTGTAGGAGGGTTTGGCGATCAGCCCCAGCATTTT

J: TRBJ1-2
D: TRBD1
length: 18
V: TRBV5-1
size: many
CDR3: CASSKGQDLVVGNYGYTF
DNA: TGCGCCAGCAGCAAAGGACAGGATTTAGTCGTCGGAAACTATGGCTACACCTTC

J: TRBJ2-7
D: .
length: 14
V: TRBV5-4
size: many
CDR3: CASSGGVGIYEQYF
DNA: TGTGCCAGCAGCGGTGGGGTAGGGATCTACGAGCAGTACTTC

J: TRBJ2-7
D: .
length: 13
V: TRBV7-2
size: few
CDR3: CASSFGRHYEQYF
DNA: TGTGCCAGCAGCTTTGGCAGGCACTACGAGCAGTACTTC

J: TRBJ1-1
D: .
length: 14
V: TRBV5-1
size: .
CDR3: CASIRGDSEDEAFF
DNA: TGCGCCAGCATCCGGGGGGATTCTGAGGATGAAGCTTTCTTT

J: TRBJ2-7
D: TRBD2
length: 17
V: TRBV7-3
size: many
CDR3: CASSYTRGTSGLYEQYF
DNA: TGTGCCAGCAGCTATACAAGGGGGACTAGCGGGCTCTACGAGCAGTACTTC

J: TRBJ2-1
D: TRBD2
length: 16
V: TRBV7-2
size: many
CDR3: CASSLDGGRAYNEQFF
DNA: TGTGCCAGCAGCTTAGATGGCGGGAGGGCCTACAATGAGCAGTTCTTC

J: TRBJ2-1
D: TRBD1
length: 12
V: TRBV29-1
size: few
CDR3: CSGQGNYNEQFF
DNA: TGCAGCGGACAGGGAAACTACAATGAGCAGTTCTTC

J: TRBJ2-1
D: TRBD2
length: 19
V: TRBV14
size: .
CDR3: CASRAAFREGRFYSNEQFF
DNA: TGTGCCAGCAGGGCAGCGTTTCGGGAGGGCCGATTTTATTCGAATGAGCAGTTCTTC

J: TRBJ2-5
D: TRBD1
length: 15
V: TRBV28
size: many
CDR3: CASSSDRDRGETQYF
DNA: TGTGCCAGCAGTTCCGACCGGGACAGAGGGGAGACCCAGTACTTC

J: TRBJ2-2
D: .
length: 14
V: TRBV11-2
size: many
CDR3: CASSPTTNTGELFF
DNA: TGTGCCAGCAGCCCAACAACGAACACCGGGGAGCTGTTTTTT

J: TRBJ2-1
D: .
length: 15
V: TRBV19
size: few
CDR3: CASTIDRGPYNEQFF
DNA: TGTGCCAGTACCATAGACCGCGGCCCGTACAATGAGCAGTTCTTC

J: TRBJ2-7
D: .
length: 14
V: TRBV12-3/TRBV12-4
size: many
CDR3: CASSLAGQGRRQYF
DNA: TGTGCCAGCAGTTTAGCGGGTCAGGGTCGGAGACAGTACTTC

J: TRBJ1-1
D: TRBD1
length: 14
V: TRBV10-3
size: many
CDR3: CAISEPTGGTEAFF
DNA: TGTGCCATCAGTGAGCCTACAGGGGGGACTGAAGCTTTCTTT

J: TRBJ1-6
D: .
length: 12
V: TRBV11-3
size: .
CDR3: CASSSRNSPLHF
DNA: TGTGCCAGCAGCTCCCGCAATTCACCCCTCCACTTT

J: TRBJ1-1
D: TRBD1
length: 16
V: TRBV11-2
size: many
CDR3: CASSGQGGVMNTEAFF
DNA: TGTGCCAGCAGCGGCCAGGGGGGAGTCATGAACACTGAAGCTTTCTTT

J: TRBJ2-7
D: .
length: 11
V: TRBV29-1
size: many
CDR3: CSGRSDYEQYF
DNA: TGCAGCGGAAGAAGCGACTACGAGCAGTACTTC

J: TRBJ2-1
D: TRBD2
length: 15
V: TRBV19
size: many
CDR3: CASSIYVGGPYEQFF
DNA: TGTGCCAGTAGTATATACGTGGGAGGGCCGTATGAGCAGTTCTTC

J: TRBJ1-2
D: TRBD1
length: 14
V: TRBV20-1
size: many
CDR3: CSARPGQGVGGYTF
DNA: TGCAGTGCTAGGCCGGGACAGGGGGTCGGTGGCTACACCTTC

J: TRBJ1-5
D: .
length: 15
V: TRBV5-6
size: few
CDR3: CASSPWGSDHQPQHF
DNA: TGTGCCAGCAGCCCCTGGGGATCTGACCATCAGCCCCAGCATTTT

J: TRBJ1-5
D: .
length: 14
V: TRBV3-1
size: many
CDR3: CASSQGREGQPQHF
DNA: TGTGCCAGCAGCCAAGGGCGGGAGGGACAGCCCCAGCATTTT